This T cell receptor beta chain was found in a study of neurological immune-mediated disorders. In germline, CDR1 is DFQATT, CDR2 SNEGSKA (reference sequence). Trimming stripped 5 bases from V and 5 bases from J, with 15 bases between. CDR3 length: 13 residues. The authors produced cDNA by 5'RACE using 10-nucleotide random UMIs. TCRdb fed the 5' RACE reads into MiXCR, producing one record per CDR3 protein. Of about 50,000 distinct CDR3 sequences in the sample, around 10% were seen once. Study findings and constraints: None of the CDR3 amino acid sequences in expanded clones turned up in more than one subject, which points to private repertoires in all groups. HTLV-1-associated myelopathy displayed the greatest TCR clonal expansion, and multiple sclerosis exhibited the smallest, lower than that of healthy controls.

This clonotype was observed many times. Its matching antigen is unknown. The material sequenced was PBMCs. The chain links TRBV20-1 to TRBJ1-1; a possible D gene is TRBD1 (5 bases). This receptor was taken from a man in his 70s with HTLV-1-associated myelopathy (HAM/TSP). DNA for the CDR3: TGCAGTGCTTCACGCGGGGCGCGGACTGAAGCTTTCTTT. It translates to CSASRGARTEAFF.